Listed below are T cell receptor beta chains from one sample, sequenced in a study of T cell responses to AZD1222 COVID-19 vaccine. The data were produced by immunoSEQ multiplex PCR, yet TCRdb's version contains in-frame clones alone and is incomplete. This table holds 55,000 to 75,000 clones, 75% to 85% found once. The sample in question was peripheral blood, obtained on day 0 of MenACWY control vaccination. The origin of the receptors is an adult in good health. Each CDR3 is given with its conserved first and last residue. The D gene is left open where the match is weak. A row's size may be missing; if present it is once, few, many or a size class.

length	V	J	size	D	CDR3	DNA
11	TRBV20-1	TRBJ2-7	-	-	CSARMGNEQYF	TGCAGTGCTAGGATGGGGAACGAGCAGTACTTC
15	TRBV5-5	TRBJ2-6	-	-	CASSSREAGANVLTF	TGTGCCAGCAGCTCGAGGGAGGCTGGGGCCAACGTCCTGACTTTC
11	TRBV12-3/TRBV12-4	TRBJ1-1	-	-	CASSLGGLAFF	TGTGCCAGCAGTTTGGGGGGTTTAGCTTTCTTT
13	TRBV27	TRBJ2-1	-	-	CASIGGLLNEQFF	TGTGCCAGCATAGGGGGGTTACTCAATGAGCAGTTCTTC
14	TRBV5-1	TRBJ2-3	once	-	CASSPGGGGDTQYF	TGCGCCAGCAGCCCAGGAGGAGGGGGCGATACGCAGTATTTT
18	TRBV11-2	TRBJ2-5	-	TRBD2	CASSLGGGTSGRKETQYF	TGTGCCAGCAGCTTAGGGGGCGGGACTAGCGGGAGGAAAGAGACCCAGTACTTC
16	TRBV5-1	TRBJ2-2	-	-	CASSLRETVATGELFF	TGCGCCAGCAGCTTGAGGGAGACCGTGGCCACCGGGGAGCTGTTTTTT
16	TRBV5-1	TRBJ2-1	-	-	CASSLVAAETSLGQFF	TGCGCCAGCAGCTTGGTCGCGGCAGAAACCTCTCTAGGGCAGTTCTTC
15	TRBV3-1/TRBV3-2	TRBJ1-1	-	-	CASSQDPGGSTEAFF	TGTGCCAGCAGCCAAGACCCCGGGGGGAGCACTGAAGCTTTCTTT
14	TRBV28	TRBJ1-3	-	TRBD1	CASVGTGGRNTIYF	TGTGCCAGCGTAGGGACAGGGGGAAGAAACACCATATATTTT
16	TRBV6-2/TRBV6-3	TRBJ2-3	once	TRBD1	CASSYSGQGATDTQYF	TGTGCCAGCAGTTACTCGGGACAGGGGGCCACAGATACGCAGTATTTT
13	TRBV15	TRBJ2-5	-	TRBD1	CAVSTGGLETQYF	TGTGCCGTGTCGACAGGGGGATTGGAGACCCAGTACTTC
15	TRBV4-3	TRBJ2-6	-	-	CASSQESSGANVLTF	TGCGCCAGCAGCCAAGAATCCTCTGGGGCCAACGTCCTGACTTTC
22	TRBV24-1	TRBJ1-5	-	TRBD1	CATRGKPPTDRGKIYCNQPQHF	TGTGCCACTAGAGGTAAACCTCCTACCGACAGGGGCAAAATTTATTGCAATCAGCCCCAGCATTTT
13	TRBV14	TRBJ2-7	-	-	CASSQVIRTYQHF	TGTGCCAGCAGCCAAGTTATACGAACGTATCAGCACTTC
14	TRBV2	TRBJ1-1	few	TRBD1	CASGEQGAKTEAFF	TGTGCCAGCGGGGAACAGGGGGCGAAGACTGAAGCTTTCTTT
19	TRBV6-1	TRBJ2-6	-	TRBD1	CASSELLDRGTSGANVLTF	TGTGCCAGCAGTGAGCTATTAGACAGGGGGACCTCTGGGGCCAACGTCCTGACTTTC